This T cell receptor beta chain stems from a study of blood T cell repertoires in COVID-19 (dated by TCRdb to 2019 to 2021). Context from the whole study: Collaborator samples came from the United States, Italy and Spain and covered acute and convalescent phases of COVID-19. The material from the prospective study consisted of cDNA or gDNA derived from T cells, B-cell-depleted T cells, or PBMCs. Deeply sampled blood TCRbeta repertoires from subjects exposed to, actively infected with, or recovered from COVID-19 were included in the dataset. A freely available public database, intended as a resource for researchers studying the immune response to SARS-CoV-2, is where the repertoires were released. The samples were drawn from the first 160 participants of the ongoing ImmuneRACE study and from some 1,300 subjects provided by 6 global collaborators. Nearly every sample came with metadata listing a de-identified subject ID, COVID-19 status, age in years and sex. Where available, HLA class I and class II types were obtained from metadata supplied by the sample provider rather than from assay-based typing.

The investigation overall reported the following: The quantity of clinical and demographic metadata differed by source and by participant and was supplied without curation.

Concerning this clone itself: Its antigen is unknown. Within one base of it there is no much larger clone, and no base qualities were kept.

In Seattle, one collaborating source enrolled patients while the infection was active and tracked those patients longitudinally over the course of disease. Whole blood was collected in K2EDTA tubes by collaborating institutions according to the institutions' own protocols. Collaborator samples were shipped for TCRbeta analysis as frozen whole blood, isolated PBMCs, or DNA extracted from either sample type. The immunoSEQ Assay, a bias-controlled multiplex PCR, was used to amplify TCRbeta CDR3 regions from genomic DNA. On the study's bioinformatics: The number of nucleated cells in each sample was estimated by amplification of reference gene primers within the assay. To quantify the absolute abundance of each unique TCRbeta CDR3 rearrangement, sequence reads were collapsed and filtered. Productive Simpson clonality was computed per sample as the square root of Simpson's diversity index over productive rearrangements. Held by TCRdb, this immuneACCESS table contains in-frame sequences only and omits some clones. Under half of the omission traces to an unresolved V gene where checked; the cause of the rest is unknown. Clone size and V and J calls were adopted from that table, with D and trimming inferred from the DNA. This sample lists 70,000 or so clones; less than 90% were detected once. The top ten clonotypes cover 9.5% to 15% of the sample.

Its CDR3 holds 15 amino acids, cysteine through phenylalanine. Kept here is only the CDR3 DNA, which spans 45 bases and is read in frame from base 1. Relative to germline, V is 4 bases shorter and J is 1 base shorter, with 13 bases between their ends. Reading the germline V gene gives CDR1 MDHEN and CDR2 SYDVKM. This receptor was taken from a man in his fifties or sixties with COVID-19, enrolled during active disease. The sequenced sample consisted of peripheral blood. The rearranged segments are TRBV28 and TRBJ1-1, with no confident D gene call. DNA sequence: TGTGCCAGCAGTTGGCTTTCCACCCAGAACACTGAAGCTTTCTTT. This gives the protein CASSWLSTQNTEAFF.